Following are 29 T cell receptor beta chains from one sample sequenced in a study of Tregs in tolerant kidney transplant recipients (dated by TCRdb to between 2017 and 2020). Library method: the immunoSEQ multiplex PCR assay. The immuneACCESS repertoire file appears here via TCRdb, limited to in-frame rearrangements. These files lack a portion of the clones; in checked studies, under half of the deficit traces to unresolved V genes, and the cause of the others is not known. Here the sample has over 50,000 clones; more than 70% occur a single time. The ten largest clones add up to 4% to 6.5% of the sample. Sequencing was performed on CD4+ T cells from blood. These receptors all come from a human donor in good health.

A single count supports this clone. The rearrangement links TRBV11-2 to TRBJ2-7; a possible D gene is TRBD2 (5 bases). Germline V gene data show CDR1 as SGHAT and CDR2 as FQNNGV. The CDR3 spans 13 residues. With 3 bases removed from V and 5 bases from J, the gap between germline ends came to 11 bases. The CDR3 loop reads CASSFGLDDEQYF. CDR3 bases: TGTGCCAGCAGCTTCGGACTGGATGACGAGCAGTACTTC.

This clone was counted a single time. The chain employs TRBV5-1 and TRBJ1-5, with TRBD1 as a possible D gene (5 bases). Per the germline V gene, CDR1 is SGHRS and CDR2 is YFSETQ. The CDR3 runs to 14 residues. The V and J ends lost 0 bases and 10 bases respectively, with 14 bases between them. CDR3 nucleotides: TGCGCCAGCAGCTTGGGTACAGGTCCAAGCCCCCAGCATTTT. It is translated as CASSLGTGPSPQHF.

The chain carries TRBV6-5 and TRBJ1-1; D gene ambiguous. The V end was cut by 2 bases, the J end by 1 base, with 8 bases between. This CDR3 has 14 amino acids. Per the germline V gene, CDR1 is MNHEY and CDR2 is SVGAGI. The CDR3: CASSYGDRNTEAFF. Written as DNA, the CDR3 is TGTGCCAGCAGTTACGGAGACCGGAACACTGAAGCTTTCTTT.

The chain combines TRBV27 with TRBJ2-1; D possibly corresponds to TRBD2 (5 bases). V was cut by 3 bases and J by 5 bases, with 11 bases left in between. This CDR3 is built from 14 residues. Per germline, CDR1 MNHEY and CDR2 SMNVEV (reference sequence). In DNA form, the CDR3 reads TGTGCCAGCAGTTTGACGGGAACTAACAATGAGCAGTTCTTC. It yields the protein CASSLTGTNNEQFF.

The J gene is TRBJ1-4, the V gene TRBV4-3; 7 bases align to TRBD1. The germline CDR1 and CDR2 sequences are LGHNA and YSLEER. V lost 4 bases, J lost 1 base, and 15 bases stayed unmatched. The CDR3 is made up of 19 amino acids. CDR3 residues: CASSPAVRGQSGTNEKLFF. The CDR3 bases are TGCGCCAGCAGCCCCGCGGTTAGGGGGCAATCGGGAACTAATGAAAAACTGTTTTTT.

This clone was picked up a small number of times. The V gene is TRBV7-6, the J gene TRBJ2-5; tentatively, D is TRBD2 (6 bases). The CDR3 length is 13 residues. Trimming removed 6 bases at V and 5 bases at J, with 13 bases between. Looked up from germline, CDR1 is SGHVS and CDR2 is FNYEAQ. The CDR3 DNA sequence: TGTGCCAGCAGTTGGTCAGGGAGGGAGACCCAGTACTTC. This gives the protein CASSWSGRETQYF.

The chain links TRBV19 to TRBJ2-7, with D possibly being TRBD1 (6 bases). There are 14 residues in the CDR3. V lost 3 bases and J lost 2, with 11 bases in between. Per germline, CDR1 LNHDA and CDR2 SQIVND (reference sequence). The CDR3 sequence: CASSIAGATYEQYF. CDR3 coding DNA: TGTGCCAGTAGTATCGCAGGGGCTACCTACGAGCAGTACTTC.

The gene calls are TRBV4-2 and TRBJ2-5; the match to TRBD2 covers 7 bases. The germline V gene encodes CDR1 LGHNA and CDR2 YNFKEQ. After removal of 1 base from V and 4 bases from J, the junction contained 12 bases not matched to a gene. The CDR3 is 17 amino acids. CDR3 DNA: TGTGCCAGCAGCCAAGCTACCAGCGGGATCATAGGAGAGACCCAGTACTTC. This codes for CASSQATSGIIGETQYF.

This chain uses TRBV6-6 with TRBJ1-2; weak D call: TRBD1 (5 bases). Trimming took 5 bases from V and 4 from J, leaving 14 bases between them. This CDR3 comprises 14 residues. The germline gives CDR1 MNHNY, CDR2 SVGAGI (reference sequence). CDR3 sequence (DNA): TGTGCCAGCAGTCGGGACTCCCAATTCTATGGCTACACCTTC. Translation: CASSRDSQFYGYTF.

For the CDR3, the DNA is TGCGCCAGCAGCGAGGTTCTAGCGGGGGGCTTAAGGAGCTCCTACAATGAGCAGTTCTTC. Translated, it gives CASSEVLAGGLRSSYNEQFF. J is TRBJ2-1 and V is TRBV5-1; 11 bases map to TRBD2. The junction had 15 bases not matched to a gene; V was cut back by 4 bases and J by 0 bases. Per the germline V gene, CDR1 is SGHRS and CDR2 is YFSETQ. CDR3 length equals 20 residues.

In its sample, this clone was seen a few times. The V gene is TRBV9, the J gene TRBJ1-6, with D maybe TRBD1 (5 bases). Trimming took 3 bases from V and 6 from J, leaving 10 bases between them. CDR1 SGDLS and CDR2 YYNGEE come from the germline V gene. The CDR3 totals 14 residues. In nucleotides, the CDR3 is TGTGCCAGCAGCGGTCAGGGAGGTAATTCACCCCTCCACTTT. The encoded protein is CASSGQGGNSPLHF.

This sequence joins TRBV27 and TRBJ1-2; 9 nucleotides align to TRBD1. V lost 6 bases and J lost 1; bases outside the gene matches: 12. There are 17 residues in the CDR3. Germline CDR1 is MNHEY and CDR2 is SMNVEV (reference sequence). For the CDR3, the DNA is TGTGCCAGCAGCCGAATGCTCCCGGGACAGGGTAACTATGGCTACACCTTC. This sequence encodes CASSRMLPGQGNYGYTF.

This clone was seen just once. The chain couples TRBV11-1 to TRBJ1-6; 9 bases map to TRBD1. This CDR3 is built from 14 residues. The V gene's germline CDR1 is SGHAT and CDR2 FQDESV (reference sequence). The junction had 3 bases not matched to a gene; V was cut back by 3 bases and J by 9 bases. The CDR3: CASSFGQGSSPLHF. The CDR3 DNA reads as TGTGCCAGCAGCTTTGGACAGGGGAGTTCACCCCTCCACTTT.

V is TRBV6-1 and J is TRBJ1-2; TRBD1 agrees at 7 bases. The CDR3 sequence is 15 residues long. J gave up 4 bases and V 7 bases, and 12 bases lay outside the gene matches. The germline gives CDR1 MNHNS, CDR2 SASEGT. The CDR3 nucleotides are TGTGCCAGCAAAGAAGGGAGGGGGCGCATCTATGGCTACACCTTC. It specifies CASKEGRGRIYGYTF.

The gene calls are TRBV29-1 and TRBJ2-3; a possible D gene is TRBD2 (5 bases). The germline V gene has CDR1 SQVTM and CDR2 ANQGSEA. The CDR3 is made up of 13 amino acids. V lost 4 bases, J lost 6 bases, and 14 bases lay in between. The DNA for the CDR3 is TGCAGCGTTGCAGGAGGTTCTGGGGATACGCAGTATTTT. It specifies CSVAGGSGDTQYF.

The V gene is TRBV18, the J gene TRBJ1-5; TRBD1 agrees at 8 bases. The CDR3 extends over 15 amino acids. Germline V lookup: CDR1 KGHSH, CDR2 LQKENI. V was pared by 2 bases and J by 4 bases, with 4 bases of the junction left unmatched. The DNA for the CDR3 is TGTGCCAGCTCACCAGTGACAGGGGTAAATCAGCCCCAGCATTTT. Translating it yields CASSPVTGVNQPQHF.

CDR3 protein: CASSEPYRETGSDTQYF. In nucleotides, the CDR3 is TGTGCCAGCAGCGAGCCCTACAGGGAAACAGGCTCGGATACGCAGTATTTT. The gene calls are TRBV11-1 and TRBJ2-3; weak D call: TRBD1 (6 bases). This CDR3 has 17 residues. CDR1 SGHAT and CDR2 FQDESV come from the germline V gene (reference sequence). Between the trimmed V and J ends, which lost 5 bases and 6 bases, there was a span of 24 bases.

The chain carries TRBV25-1 and TRBJ2-5; 11 bases are a match to TRBD1. The junction had 5 bases not matched to a gene; V was cut back by 6 bases and J by 5 bases. Germline CDR1 is MGHDK and CDR2 is SYGVNS. The CDR3 sequence is 14 residues long. Here the CDR3 DNA reads TGTGCCAGCAGGAGGACAGGGGGCCGGGAGACCCAGTACTTC. Translating it yields CASRRTGGRETQYF.

The chain has TRBV7-9 and TRBJ1-3; D unresolved. The CDR3 spans 14 residues. The germline V gene encodes CDR1 SEHNR and CDR2 FQNEAQ (reference sequence). Trimming cost V 5 bases and J 4 bases, with 12 bases left between them. CDR3 amino acids: CASSPPGSGNTIYF. The CDR3 DNA reads TGTGCCAGCAGCCCCCCGGGGTCGGGAAACACCATATATTTT.

The chain couples TRBV11-2 to TRBJ1-1; TRBD1 matches 8 bases. Germline-derived CDR1 and CDR2 are SGHAT and FQNNGV. The V and J ends lost 5 bases and 5 bases, in that order; junction bases with no gene match: 7. The CDR3 is 14 residues long. CDR3 DNA: TGTGCCAGCAGCCACAGGGGGATGACTACTGAAGCTTTCTTT. It yields the protein CASSHRGMTTEAFF.

The chain uses TRBV2 and TRBJ1-2; no firm D call. This CDR3 comprises 12 residues. The V and J ends lost 2 bases and 3 bases respectively, with 4 bases between them. Germline lookup yields CDR1 SNHLY and CDR2 FYNNEI. The DNA for the CDR3 is TGTGCCAGCAGTGAATCGGACTATGGCTACACCTTC. Its translation: CASSESDYGYTF. Variable domain in full (rest from reference TRBV2 and TRBJ1-2): EPEVTQTPSHQVTQMGQEVILRCVPISNHLYFYWYRQILGQKVEFLVSFYNNEISEKSEIFDDQFSVERPDGSNFTLKIRSTKLEDSAMYFCASSESDYGYTFGSGTRLTVV.

In its sample, this clone was seen once. V usage is TRBV7-6 and J usage is TRBJ2-3, with 14 nucleotides matching TRBD2. Losses at the gene ends were 2 bases for V and 5 bases for J; bases not matched to a gene: 12. Germline CDR1 is SGHVS and CDR2 is FNYEAQ. The CDR3 has 19 amino acids. CDR3 sequence (DNA): TGTGCCAGCAGCTTACCACTGGGACTAGCGGGAGACCAGGAAGATACGCAGTATTTT. Protein: CASSLPLGLAGDQEDTQYF.

V and J are TRBV19 and TRBJ2-1, with 9 bases aligning to TRBD2. The germline V gene has CDR1 LNHDA and CDR2 SQIVND (reference sequence). V trimming: 5 bases; J trimming: 6 bases; junction bases outside the gene matches: 5. The CDR3 is 14 residues long. Written as DNA, the CDR3 is TGTGCCAGTAGTCGAGGGCGGGAGGGCAATGAGCAGTTCTTC. Its translation is CASSRGREGNEQFF.

The chain joins TRBV9 to TRBJ2-7, with D perhaps TRBD1 (5 bases). The V end lost 2 bases, the J end lost 0 bases, and 12 bases lay between the germline ends. Germline V CDR1 and CDR2: SGDLS, YYNGEE. The CDR3 is 15 amino acids. CDR3 in DNA: TGTGCCAGCAGCGTCGCGAGCGACAGCTCCTACGAGCAGTACTTC. It specifies CASSVASDSSYEQYF.

This clone appeared once. The chain couples TRBV5-4 to TRBJ2-5; 10 positions match TRBD1. The CDR3 totals 15 residues. Germline CDR1 and CDR2: SGHNT and YYREEE (reference sequence). J lost 2 bases, V lost 4 bases, and 5 bases had no gene match. The CDR3 DNA reads TGTGCCAGCAGCCCGGGACAGGGGAATCAAGAGACCCAGTACTTC. It encodes CASSPGQGNQETQYF.

This chain connects TRBV6-6 to TRBJ1-1; TRBD1 agrees at 8 bases. The CDR3 extends over 14 amino acids. Germline V lookup: CDR1 MNHNY, CDR2 SVGAGI (reference sequence). The ends lost 7 bases at V and 2 bases at J; junction bases unmatched: 6. The CDR3 nucleotides read TGTGCCAGCACCCCGGGACAGGCTAACACTGAAGCTTTCTTT. This gives the protein CASTPGQANTEAFF.

The rearrangement links TRBV27 to TRBJ2-5, with TRBD2 identical over 14 bases. Germline loops: CDR1 MNHEY, CDR2 SMNVEV (reference sequence). Losses at the gene ends were 4 bases for V and 2 bases for J; bases not matched to a gene: 9. The CDR3 runs 18 residues. The CDR3 bases are TGTGCCAGCAGTTATCGGGGACTAGCGGGGGCAACTCAAGAGACCCAGTACTTC. Protein: CASSYRGLAGATQETQYF.

The table lists this clone with a few counts. This chain links TRBV29-1 with TRBJ2-5; 7 positions match TRBD2. With V trimmed by 7 bases and J by 5 bases, 7 bases remained unmatched. Germline V CDR1 and CDR2: SQVTM, ANQGSEA. This CDR3 spans 12 amino acids. CDR3 in DNA: TGCAGCGCAGCTGACGGGGGGGAGACCCAGTACTTC. It translates to CSAADGGETQYF.

The rearrangement uses TRBV11-1 and TRBJ2-3; TRBD2 might be the D (7 bases). This CDR3 has 15 residues. V was pared by 2 bases and J by 5 bases, with 14 bases between. Per the germline V gene, CDR1 is SGHAT and CDR2 is FQDESV (reference sequence). CDR3 sequence: CASSLIGGGQDTQYF. The CDR3 DNA reads TGTGCCAGCAGCTTAATCGGCGGGGGACAAGATACGCAGTATTTT. Based on the CDR3 plus reference TRBV11-1 and TRBJ2-3, the full variable domain is EAEVAQSPRYKITEKSQAVAFWCDPISGHATLYWYRQILGQGPELLVQFQDESVVDDSQLPKDRFSAERLKGVDSTLKIQPAELGDSAMYLCASSLIGGGQDTQYFGPGTRLTVL.